A selection of T cell receptor beta chains follows, all from one sample in a study of vaccination effects on CD4 cells after COVID-19. No antigen has been assigned to these receptors. Profiled with immunoSEQ multiplex PCR; TCRdb holds only in-frame clones, not every one. This sample carries about 61,000 clones, roughly four fifths of them seen once, and the ten largest clones take 2% to 2.5%. This material consisted of CD4+ T cells from PBMCs cultured with HCoV-229E spike peptides, taken before COVID-19 vaccination. These TCRs come from a human donor who received a COVID-19 vaccine. Each CDR3 is given with its conserved first and last residue. A D gene is named only where the DNA matches it firmly. The size entry is marked missing in some rows and otherwise reads once, few, many or a size class.

>TRBV2|-|-|TRBJ2-6
CASKQSGANVLTF
TGTGCCAGCAAGCAGTCTGGGGCCAACGTCCTGACTTTC
>TRBV9|-|once|TRBJ2-5
CASSVGQGPGEETQYF
TGTGCCAGCAGCGTAGGGCAGGGGCCAGGGGAAGAGACCCAGTACTTC
>TRBV7-2|TRBD1|few|TRBJ1-1
CASSWRGQGEAFF
TGTGCCAGCAGCTGGAGGGGACAGGGAGAGGCTTTCTTT
>TRBV2|-|-|TRBJ2-1
CASSERPYEGEQFF
TGTGCCAGCAGTGAAAGGCCGTACGAGGGCGAGCAGTTCTTC
>TRBV24-1|-|-|TRBJ1-2
CATSDLFGDRGYTF
TGTGCCACCAGTGATTTGTTCGGGGATAGGGGCTACACCTTC
>TRBV19|TRBD2|-|TRBJ2-3
CASTISGGPSTQYF
TGTGCCAGTACGATCAGCGGGGGCCCCTCGACGCAGTATTTT
>TRBV6-6|TRBD1|-|TRBJ1-5
CASSPPRTGYSNQPQHF
TGTGCCAGCAGTCCACCGAGGACAGGCTATAGCAATCAGCCCCAGCATTTT
>TRBV3-1/TRBV3-2|TRBD2|-|TRBJ2-1
CASSHGGARYNEQFF
TGTGCCAGCAGCCACGGGGGGGCTAGGTACAATGAGCAGTTCTTC
>TRBV27|TRBD2|-|TRBJ2-1
CASSSDASGAYNEQFF
TGTGCCAGCAGTTCCGACGCTAGCGGGGCTTACAATGAGCAGTTCTTC
>TRBV6-2/TRBV6-3|-|-|TRBJ2-6
CASSYSGTSARDVLTF
TGTGCCAGCAGTTACTCCGGGACCTCCGCCCGGGACGTCCTGACTTTC
>TRBV27|TRBD1|-|TRBJ1-3
CASSLKGAPGNTIYF
TGTGCCAGCAGTTTAAAGGGGGCGCCGGGAAACACCATATATTTT
>TRBV9|TRBD2|-|TRBJ2-1
CASSPSGGGAYNEQFF
TGTGCCAGCAGCCCTTCGGGCGGGGGGGCTTACAATGAGCAGTTCTTC
>TRBV7-2|TRBD1|-|TRBJ1-2
CASSYYGTEFGYTF
TGTGCCAGCAGCTACTACGGGACAGAGTTTGGCTACACCTTC
>TRBV5-1|-|medium-sized|TRBJ2-5
CASSLGDHQETQYF
TGCGCCAGCAGCTTGGGGGACCACCAGGAGACCCAGTACTTC
>TRBV5-1|TRBD1|few|TRBJ1-1
CASSLSPGGNTEAFF
TGCGCCAGCAGCTTGAGTCCAGGGGGGAACACTGAAGCTTTCTTT
>TRBV15|-|-|TRBJ2-2
CATSRKGRAGELFF
TGTGCCACCAGCAGAAAGGGAAGGGCCGGGGAGCTGTTTTTT
>TRBV24-1|-|many|TRBJ2-3
CAVGTAKIGDTQYF
TGTGCCGTCGGGACGGCTAAAATAGGAGATACGCAGTATTTT
>TRBV11-2|-|-|TRBJ2-3
CASNRVDTQYF
TGTGCCAGCAACCGGGTAGATACGCAGTATTTT
>TRBV6-5|-|-|TRBJ1-5
CASRAPKSGNQPQHF
TGTGCCAGCAGGGCCCCAAAATCGGGCAATCAGCCCCAGCATTTT
>TRBV1|-|-|TRBJ2-6
CTSSQARTAHRGANVLTF
TGCACCAGCAGCCAAGCCAGGACAGCCCACCGTGGGGCCAACGTCCTGACTTTC
>TRBV9|-|-|TRBJ1-2
CASNIGGEDGYTF
TGTGCCAGCAACATAGGGGGGGAGGACGGCTACACCTTC
>TRBV5-8|-|once|TRBJ2-3
CASSLGSGAGRTDTQYF
TGTGCCAGCAGCTTAGGCTCCGGGGCCGGCCGCACAGATACGCAGTATTTT
>TRBV5-5|TRBD1|-|TRBJ2-2
CASSLTGTAPGELFF
TGTGCCAGCAGCTTGACCGGGACAGCTCCCGGGGAGCTGTTTTTT
>TRBV6-2/TRBV6-3|TRBD1|-|TRBJ1-1
CASSSTGETEAFF
TGTGCCAGCAGTTCAACAGGGGAGACTGAAGCTTTCTTT
>TRBV2|-|few|TRBJ2-1
CASSESTYNEQFF
TGTGCCAGCAGTGAAAGCACTTACAATGAGCAGTTCTTC
>TRBV12-3/TRBV12-4|-|-|TRBJ1-2
CASSLNGVGYTF
TGTGCCAGCAGTTTAAACGGGGTAGGCTACACCTTC
>TRBV30|TRBD1|-|TRBJ1-2
CAWSVGQGSGYTF
TGTGCCTGGAGTGTTGGACAGGGTTCAGGCTACACCTTC
>TRBV19|-|-|TRBJ2-6
CASNGGYGANVLTF
TGTGCCAGTAATGGGGGCTATGGGGCCAACGTCCTGACTTTC
>TRBV5-8|-|-|TRBJ2-5
CASSDNAKDVETQYF
TGTGCCAGCAGCGACAACGCGAAGGATGTGGAGACCCAGTACTTC